The 25 T cell receptor beta chains listed next were all sequenced from one sample in a study of shared clonotypes between healthy human individuals. Clones were read by immunoSEQ multiplex PCR, and TCRdb kept only the in-frame ones, dropping some. The table shows approximately 1.5 million clones, with 95% to 99% occurring only once. The specimen sequenced was naive CD4+ T cells sorted from blood. The subset denotes: CD45RA+ positively selected. The receptors stem from a man aged 25 to 40 in good health.

The V gene is TRBV25-1, the J gene TRBJ2-7; D remains ambiguous. CDR3 length: 13 amino acids. CDR1 is MGHDK, CDR2 SYGVNS, per germline. The V end lost 7 bases, the J end lost 4 bases, and 14 bases lay between the germline ends. The CDR3 DNA reads as TGTGCCAGCACCGCCACGGGTACTTACGAGCAGTACTTC. It translates to CASTATGTYEQYF.

A note on this clone: Other DNA sequences in this sample translate to the same CDR3. V gene TRBV9 combines with J gene TRBJ2-5; D uncertain. V lost 2 bases, J lost 4 bases, and 9 bases lay in between. This CDR3 comprises 13 residues. Germline V gene data show CDR1 as SGDLS and CDR2 as YYNGEE. CDR3 sequence (DNA): TGTGCCAGCAGCGTCTACGGGCGAGAGACCCAGTACTTC. Its protein product is CASSVYGRETQYF.

V gene TRBV14 combines with J gene TRBJ2-1, with D unresolved. CDR1 and CDR2 from the germline V gene are SGHDN and FVKESK. This CDR3 contains 13 residues. The germline V and J ends were trimmed by 4 bases and 10 bases, with 14 bases remaining between them. The CDR3 DNA follows: TGTGCCAGCAGCCCGGTGAGGCATGGGGAGCAGTTCTTC. As protein: CASSPVRHGEQFF.

The V gene is TRBV5-1, the J gene TRBJ2-7, with D unresolved. Trimming shortened V by 1 base and J by 3 bases, and 11 bases separated the two germline ends. This CDR3 spans 14 amino acids. Germline values: CDR1 SGHRS, CDR2 YFSETQ. For the CDR3, the DNA is TGCGCCAGCAGCTTGAATACCTTTCTCTACGAGCAGTACTTC. Its protein is CASSLNTFLYEQYF.

CDR3 sequence (DNA): TGTGCCAGCGCTCGACCCCCAGGCACCTACGAGCAGTACTTC. Protein product: CASARPPGTYEQYF. The chain is built from TRBV27 and TRBJ2-7; no definite D call. CDR3 length: 14 amino acids. Trimming took 8 bases from V and 2 from J, leaving 16 bases between them. Germline V gene sequence: CDR1 MNHEY, CDR2 SMNVEV (reference sequence).

This chain connects TRBV5-4 to TRBJ2-2; unclear D gene. The CDR3 consists of 16 residues. CDR1 is SGHNT and CDR2 is YYREEE in the germline V gene (reference sequence). Trimming removed 0 bases from V and 5 bases from J, with 14 bases in between. The CDR3 region is CASSLGPVKGTGELFF. CDR3 DNA: TGTGCCAGCAGCTTGGGCCCAGTAAAAGGGACCGGGGAGCTGTTTTTT.

The CDR3 reads CSVKTGNTEAFF. In DNA, the CDR3 is TGCAGCGTGAAAACCGGGAACACTGAAGCTTTCTTT. This chain links TRBV29-1 with TRBJ1-1; D uncertain. The CDR3 runs 12 residues. V was trimmed by 6 bases and J by 1 base, leaving 9 bases between them. Looked up from germline, CDR1 is SQVTM and CDR2 is ANQGSEA.

The V and J genes are TRBV11-3 and TRBJ2-1; 8 nucleotides agree with TRBD2. The CDR3 runs 15 residues. With V trimmed by 5 bases and J by 3 bases, 6 bases remained unmatched. Germline V gene lookup returns CDR1 SGHNT and CDR2 YENEEA. The CDR3 protein is CASSPTSGLYNEQFF. Here the CDR3 DNA reads TGTGCCAGCAGCCCCACTAGCGGACTCTACAATGAGCAGTTCTTC.

The chain is built from TRBV7-2 and TRBJ2-5; no firm D call. This CDR3 comprises 12 residues. From germline, CDR1 is SGHTA and CDR2 FQGNSA. V lost 5 bases and J 3 bases, leaving 7 bases between the germline ends. The CDR3 coding sequence is TGTGCCAGCAGCCCCTGGGAAGAGACCCAGTACTTC. Its translation is CASSPWEETQYF.

This rearrangement joins TRBV5-1 to TRBJ2-7; the D is unclear. The germline gives CDR1 SGHRS, CDR2 YFSETQ. V was trimmed by 0 bases and J by 4 bases, leaving 8 bases between them. The CDR3 loop spans 13 amino acids. CDR3 region: CASSLELRYEQYF. The CDR3 DNA reads as TGCGCCAGCAGCTTGGAGTTGCGGTACGAGCAGTACTTC.

The gene calls are TRBV6-5 and TRBJ2-7; D unclear. The CDR3 sequence is 14 residues long. The ends were cut back, 6 bases at V and 0 bases at J, with 12 bases in the middle. CDR1 is MNHEY and CDR2 is SVGAGI in the germline V gene. This CDR3 reads CASSQSMSSYEQYF. As DNA, the CDR3 is TGTGCCAGCAGCCAATCAATGAGCTCCTACGAGCAGTACTTC.

This sequence joins TRBV7-9 and TRBJ1-4; 10 bases match TRBD1. Trimming took 3 bases from V and 6 from J; bases not matched to a gene: 10. CDR3 length equals 17 residues. The V gene's germline CDR1 is SEHNR and CDR2 FQNEAQ (reference sequence). The DNA for the CDR3 is TGTGCCAGCAGCTTGACAGGGGGCGAGAGGCGCTATGAAAAACTGTTTTTT. Its translation: CASSLTGGERRYEKLFF.

Remarks on this clone: Other DNA sequences in the sample encode the same CDR3. The rearrangement uses TRBV5-1 and TRBJ2-1, with 8 bases that match TRBD1. Per the germline V gene, CDR1 is SGHRS and CDR2 is YFSETQ. CDR3 length: 14 residues. V lost 2 bases and J lost 6; bases outside the gene matches: 4. CDR3 nucleotide sequence: TGCGCCAGCAGCTTAGGGACAGGCGGCAATGAGCAGTTCTTC. Protein product: CASSLGTGGNEQFF.

The genes are TRBV7-9 and TRBJ2-7; D is undetermined. From germline, CDR1 is SEHNR and CDR2 FQNEAQ (reference sequence). Trimming stripped 4 bases from V and 4 bases from J, with 17 bases between. The CDR3 extends over 15 amino acids. The CDR3 region is CASSYGDPRPYEQYF. CDR3 nucleotide sequence: TGTGCCAGCAGCTACGGTGATCCTCGGCCGTACGAGCAGTACTTC.

The chain recombines TRBV6-1 with TRBJ1-5, with unresolved D. The ends were cut back, 0 bases at V and 6 bases at J, with 15 bases in the middle. Germline lookup yields CDR1 MNHNS and CDR2 SASEGT. The CDR3 totals 16 residues. The CDR3 spells CASSEASLELRQPQHF. The CDR3 coding sequence is TGTGCCAGCAGTGAAGCCTCCTTGGAGTTGCGTCAGCCCCAGCATTTT.

The chain is built from TRBV9 and TRBJ1-3; 7 bases line up with TRBD1. V dropped 4 bases and J dropped 4; count of bases not matched to a gene: 17. The CDR3 runs 18 residues. The germline V gene encodes CDR1 SGDLS and CDR2 YYNGEE. CDR3 amino acids: CASSLRGEGAVLGNTIYF. CDR3 nucleotides: TGTGCCAGCAGCCTCCGAGGGGAGGGGGCGGTTTTAGGAAACACCATATATTTT.

The J gene is TRBJ2-1, the V gene TRBV19; 14 bases are a match to TRBD2. The V gene end was trimmed by 4 bases and the J gene end by 7 bases; junction bases not matched to a gene: 3. Germline values: CDR1 LNHDA, CDR2 SQIVND (reference sequence). The CDR3 has 15 residues. In DNA form, the CDR3 reads TGTGCCAGTAGTAAGGGGACTAGCGGGAGAAATGAGCAGTTCTTC. Translating gives CASSKGTSGRNEQFF.

This chain uses TRBV18 with TRBJ2-5, with 10 bases identical to TRBD2. Germline CDR1 reads KGHSH; CDR2 reads LQKENI. CDR3 size: 20 residues. Trimming removed 0 bases from V and 2 bases from J; junction bases left unmatched: 15. CDR3 coding DNA: TGTGCCAGCTCACCACCCAGCGGGAGGGCCTGGAGCGCCCCTCAAGAGACCCAGTACTTC. Its translation is CASSPPSGRAWSAPQETQYF.

This chain uses TRBV7-9 with TRBJ2-1, with D possibly TRBD1 on 6 matching bases. V was pared by 8 bases and J by 2 bases, with 13 bases between. CDR3 length: 14 amino acids. Germline values: CDR1 SEHNR, CDR2 FQNEAQ (reference sequence). The CDR3 DNA is TGTGCCAGCCGCCGACAGGACACCTACAATGAGCAGTTCTTC. It yields the protein CASRRQDTYNEQFF.

V and J are TRBV9 and TRBJ2-1, with D possibly TRBD2 on 6 matching bases. Looked up from germline, CDR1 is SGDLS and CDR2 is YYNGEE. The V end was cut by 3 bases, the J end by 6 bases, with 13 bases between. The CDR3 consists of 14 residues. The CDR3 is CASSGLGLGNEQFF. CDR3 sequence (DNA): TGTGCCAGCAGCGGACTAGGGCTAGGCAATGAGCAGTTCTTC.

The chain carries TRBV5-1 and TRBJ2-3; 8 nucleotides line up with TRBD1. The ends lost 4 bases at V and 5 bases at J; junction bases unmatched: 9. The length of the CDR3 is 15 residues. Germline CDR1 reads SGHRS; CDR2 reads YFSETQ. The DNA of the CDR3 is TGCGCCAGCAGCACCGACAGGGGAGGTAGAGATACGCAGTATTTT. As protein: CASSTDRGGRDTQYF. Combining the CDR3 with reference TRBV5-1 and TRBJ2-3 gives the whole variable domain KAGVTQTPRYLIKTRGQQVTLSCSPISGHRSVSWYQQTPGQGLQFLFEYFSETQRNKGNFPGRFSGRQFSNSRSEMNVSTLELGDSALYLCASSTDRGGRDTQYFGPGTRLTVL.

The chain recombines TRBV10-3 with TRBJ2-7; 11 nucleotides match TRBD1. The CDR3 is made up of 15 amino acids. J was trimmed by 5 bases and V by 10 bases; bases with no gene match: 13. Germline CDR1 reads ENHRY; CDR2 reads SYGVKD. The CDR3 nucleotides are TGTGCCACCGATACCGGGACAGGGGGTCTTGACGAGCAGTACTTC. This gives the protein CATDTGTGGLDEQYF.

V gene TRBV18 combines with J gene TRBJ2-1; tentatively, D is TRBD2 (6 bases). CDR3 length: 15 residues. CDR1 is KGHSH and CDR2 is LQKENI in the germline V gene. Trimming removed 5 bases at V and 0 bases at J, with 11 bases between. The CDR3 DNA is TGTGCCAGCTCAGCTTATAGCGGCTCCTACAATGAGCAGTTCTTC. Amino acid sequence: CASSAYSGSYNEQFF.

Comments on this clone: Other nucleotide sequences from this sample produce the same CDR3. Here the CDR3 reads CASSLDRGEDTQYF. In DNA, the CDR3 is TGTGCCAGCAGCTTGGACAGGGGAGAAGATACGCAGTATTTT. The V gene is TRBV5-4, the J gene TRBJ2-3; TRBD1 matches 7 bases. This CDR3 region has 14 residues. Losses at the gene ends were 0 bases for V and 5 bases for J; bases not matched to a gene: 3. In germline, CDR1 is SGHNT, CDR2 YYREEE (reference sequence).

The gene calls are TRBV11-2 and TRBJ2-7, with 13 bases that match TRBD2. V dropped 6 bases and J dropped 4; count of bases not matched to a gene: 12. Germline CDR1 is SGHAT and CDR2 is FQNNGV. The CDR3 spans 17 residues. DNA of the CDR3: TGTGCCAGCAGACCGGGGACTAGCGGGAAGGGCCGGTACGAGCAGTACTTC. Its protein product is CASRPGTSGKGRYEQYF.